These 22 T cell receptor beta chains were sequenced from one sample in a study of beta chain features in type 1 diabetes. Study-level points and caveats: Type 1 diabetes patients showed a moderate but significant shortening of TCRB CDR3s in all four CD4+ subsets.

The antigens of these receptors remain unknown. Since all of the isolated RNA was reverse transcribed, expressed TCRB transcripts were what got sequenced. The data were produced by immunoSEQ multiplex PCR, yet TCRdb's version contains in-frame clones alone and is incomplete. The sample carries under 300,000 clones, approximately 15% recorded once. The source material was naive CD4+ T cells from blood. Receptor source: a man aged 25-45 years with type 1 diabetes.

This clone was seen only a few times. This sequence joins TRBV5-1 and TRBJ1-1; possibly TRBD1 for D (6 bases). CDR1 is SGHRS and CDR2 is YFSETQ in the germline V gene. V dropped 3 bases and J dropped 1 base, with 10 bases sitting between them. The CDR3 is 14 amino acids. This CDR3 is CASSSGTRNTEAFF. For the CDR3, the DNA is TGCGCCAGCAGCTCCGGGACAAGGAACACTGAAGCTTTCTTT.

This chain's CDR3 is CSVVSGRNTEAFF. CDR3 nucleotides: TGCAGCGTTGTTTCAGGGCGCAACACTGAAGCTTTCTTT. The chain uses TRBV29-1 and TRBJ1-1, with D perhaps TRBD1 (5 bases). The CDR3 loop spans 13 amino acids. Trimming removed 4 bases at V and 2 bases at J, with 11 bases between. Germline loops: CDR1 SQVTM, CDR2 ANQGSEA.

V is TRBV4-2 and J is TRBJ2-3; tentatively, D is TRBD2 (7 bases). The CDR3 has 16 residues. Trimming removed 4 bases at V and 0 bases at J, with 14 bases between. Germline loops: CDR1 LGHNA, CDR2 YNFKEQ. The CDR3 sequence is CASSLGGGKSTDTQYF. The CDR3 DNA sequence: TGTGCCAGCAGCCTTGGGGGGGGCAAAAGCACAGATACGCAGTATTTT.

This clone was seen only a few times. The V gene is TRBV30, the J gene TRBJ1-2; TRBD1 agrees at 8 bases. Germline V CDR1 and CDR2: GTSNPN, SVGIG (reference sequence). CDR3 length equals 14 residues. J was trimmed by 5 bases and V by 2 bases; bases with no gene match: 7. DNA of the CDR3: TGTGCCTGGAGTCGGACAGGGACGTTTTATGGCTACACCTTC. Translation gives CAWSRTGTFYGYTF.

The sample holds a few counts of this clone. The chain combines TRBV7-2 with TRBJ2-7; 8 bases agree with TRBD1. Unmatched junction bases numbered 5, after V lost 0 bases and J lost 7 bases. Per germline, CDR1 SGHTA and CDR2 FQGNSA. CDR3 length: 14 amino acids. The CDR3 bases are TGTGCCAGCAGCTTAGCGCAGGGGGCGGGGGAGCAGTACTTC. It codes for CASSLAQGAGEQYF.

The chain carries TRBV10-3 and TRBJ1-5; weak D call: TRBD1 (6 bases). V was trimmed by 7 bases and J by 3 bases, leaving 10 bases between them. Germline-derived CDR1 and CDR2 are ENHRY and SYGVKD. The CDR3 has 13 amino acids. The CDR3 region is CAITQGYNQPQHF. CDR3 coding DNA: TGTGCCATCACACAGGGATACAATCAGCCCCAGCATTTT.

This chain joins TRBV9 and TRBJ1-4; 12 nucleotides align to TRBD1. This CDR3 comprises 16 residues. V was clipped by 3 bases and J by 7 bases; unmatched bases: 7. Looked up from germline, CDR1 is SGDLS and CDR2 is YYNGEE. The CDR3 is CASSAGQGADGEKLFF. CDR3 coding DNA: TGTGCCAGCAGCGCGGGACAGGGGGCAGACGGTGAAAAACTGTTTTTT.

This clone was seen more than once but under ten times. The chain links TRBV30 to TRBJ2-7; possible D gene TRBD2, 6 bases. The V and J ends lost 5 bases and 4 bases respectively, with 21 bases between them. The CDR3 is 15 amino acids. Germline V gives CDR1 GTSNPN, CDR2 SVGIG (reference sequence). The chain's CDR3 is CAWGGPSGVGYEQYF. The CDR3 nucleotides read TGTGCCTGGGGAGGCCCGTCGGGGGTTGGGTACGAGCAGTACTTC.

The sample holds a few counts of this clone. The chain is built from TRBV23-1 and TRBJ2-7; maybe TRBD1 (5 bases). TRBV23-1 is marked as an open reading frame, function uncertain. Between the trimmed V and J ends, which lost 5 bases and 2 bases, there was a span of 22 bases. The CDR3 loop spans 17 amino acids. In nucleotides, the CDR3 is TGCGCCAGCAGTACCCCCCGACAGAGCTTAGGTCCCTACGAGCAGTACTTC. Translating it yields CASSTPRQSLGPYEQYF.

A few counts support this clone. The chain carries TRBV6-6 and TRBJ2-3; 11 bases map to TRBD1. CDR3 size: 15 residues. J was trimmed by 3 bases and V by 7 bases; bases with no gene match: 6. CDR1 and CDR2 (germline): MNHNY, SVGAGI (reference sequence). The CDR3 bases are TGTGCCAGCACCGCGCGGGACAGGGGGACAGATACGCAGTATTTT. This gives the protein CASTARDRGTDTQYF.

This clone was detected a few times. The chain has TRBV30 and TRBJ2-1; TRBD1 matches at 8 bases. This CDR3 region has 13 residues. CDR1 is GTSNPN, CDR2 SVGIG, per germline (reference sequence). Trimming removed 5 bases from V and 7 bases from J; junction bases left unmatched: 7. This CDR3 reads CAWDRTGLNEQFF. The CDR3 nucleotides read TGTGCCTGGGACCGGACAGGGTTGAATGAGCAGTTCTTC.

This clone turned up a few times. The chain joins TRBV6-6 to TRBJ2-2, with 9 bases matching TRBD2. V was clipped by 6 bases and J by 0 bases; unmatched bases: 5. Germline V gene lookup returns CDR1 MNHNY and CDR2 SVGAGI (reference sequence). The CDR3 contains 16 residues. The CDR3 region has the DNA TGTGCCAGCAGGCTCAAGCGGGAGGCGAACACCGGGGAGCTGTTTTTT. It yields the protein CASRLKREANTGELFF.

CDR3 nucleotides: TGTGCCAGCAGCCCCGGGGGGGACAGGGAGTTAATAAGGACCCAGTACTTC. Translating it yields CASSPGGDRELIRTQYF. The V and J genes are TRBV5-6 and TRBJ2-5, with TRBD1 as a possible D gene (9 bases). V was clipped by 4 bases and J by 7 bases, with 26 bases between them. The CDR3 is 17 amino acids. Germline CDR1 SGHDT, CDR2 YYEEEE.

This chain connects TRBV19 to TRBJ2-3, with a possible D match to TRBD2 (6 bases). Germline-derived CDR1 and CDR2 are LNHDA and SQIVND (reference sequence). The CDR3 contains 15 residues. V was trimmed by 6 bases and J by 2 bases, leaving 15 bases between them. The CDR3, as DNA: TGTGCCAGTAGGAGTGCGGGGACCTCCACAGATACGCAGTATTTT. This gives the protein CASRSAGTSTDTQYF.

Only a few counts were recorded for this clone. The J gene is TRBJ2-2, the V gene TRBV6-1; unclear D gene. Trimming took 3 bases from V and 7 from J, leaving 9 bases between them. CDR1 is MNHNS and CDR2 is SASEGT in the germline V gene. This CDR3 region has 13 residues. This chain's CDR3 is CASSESPIGELFF. Written as DNA, the CDR3 is TGTGCCAGCAGTGAGTCTCCTATCGGGGAGCTGTTTTTT.

J is TRBJ1-2 and V is TRBV27; no firm D call. V lost 2 bases to trimming and J lost 8 bases, with 15 bases between them. Germline V lookup: CDR1 MNHEY, CDR2 SMNVEV (reference sequence). This CDR3 is built from 14 residues. This CDR3 is CASSLLGDHRGYTF. CDR3 nucleotide sequence: TGTGCCAGCAGTTTACTGGGCGACCACCGAGGCTACACCTTC.

This clone was counted only a few times. This sequence joins TRBV5-6 and TRBJ1-2; D not resolved. Germline-derived CDR1 and CDR2 are SGHDT and YYEEEE. Deletions cut 0 bases from V and 3 bases from J, with 15 bases between. The CDR3 totals 16 residues. CDR3 coding DNA: TGTGCCAGCAGCTTGGTTGGGCAGGAGGGATACTATGGCTACACCTTC. As protein: CASSLVGQEGYYGYTF.

A few counts support this clone. The rearrangement joins TRBV14 to TRBJ2-2, with 8 bases that match TRBD1. The CDR3 consists of 13 residues. The germline gives CDR1 SGHDN, CDR2 FVKESK. Trimming at V came to 1 base and at J to 13 bases, leaving 5 bases not matched to a gene. The chain's CDR3 is CASSQARTGWLFF. The CDR3 bases are TGTGCCAGCAGCCAAGCTAGGACAGGGTGGCTGTTTTTT.

This clone has only a few counts. The chain has TRBV2 and TRBJ1-2, with TRBD1 identical over 9 bases. This CDR3 comprises 14 residues. CDR1 is SNHLY and CDR2 is FYNNEI in the germline V gene. J gave up 7 bases and V 6 bases, and 9 bases lay outside the gene matches. Written as DNA, the CDR3 is TGTGCCAGCAGATTACAGGGGGCCCCGTCTGGCTACACCTTC. Translating it yields CASRLQGAPSGYTF.

As concerns this clone: One junction end disagrees with the germline gene, perhaps due to a read error. The CDR3 DNA reads as TGCAGCGTGGAAGGGACAGGGGTCGGAGCCGGGGAGCTGTTTTTT. Translating gives CSVEGTGVGAGELFF. The chain recombines TRBV29-1 with TRBJ2-2, with 10 positions matching TRBD1. This CDR3 comprises 15 residues. Per the germline V gene, CDR1 is SQVTM and CDR2 is ANQGSEA.

The chain recombines TRBV5-4 with TRBJ2-1; D is unclear. V was shortened by 4 bases and J by 8 bases, with 13 bases between the two germline ends. This CDR3 is built from 13 residues. The germline V gene has CDR1 SGHNT and CDR2 YYREEE (reference sequence). The CDR3 DNA is TGTGCCAGCAGCCCTGGCCTGAGGTATGAGCAGTTCTTC. Translation: CASSPGLRYEQFF.

This clone was seen a handful of times. The chain couples TRBV29-1 to TRBJ2-2; the match to TRBD2 covers 9 bases. Germline V gene data show CDR1 as SQVTM and CDR2 as ANQGSEA. The V and J ends lost 3 bases and 2 bases, in that order; junction bases with no gene match: 1. The CDR3 sequence is 14 residues long. In DNA, the CDR3 is TGCAGCGTTGACCTAGCGGGAAACACCGGGGAGCTGTTTTTT. It is translated as CSVDLAGNTGELFF.